Reported below is one TCR beta chain. This CDR3 has 16 residues. Trimming removed 5 bases from V and 1 base from J; junction bases left unmatched: 7. The germline V gene has CDR1 MDHEN and CDR2 SYDVKM. The entry originates in a study of low-dose radiotherapy and immunotherapy resistance in tumors. Alpha and beta chains were covered, as first-strand cDNA relied on TRAV- and TRBV-specific primers. The authors ran about 18 PCR cycles to amplify TCRs with a constant-region primer and V-primer adapter. TCRdb redid the calling of the reads with MiXCR, one entry per CDR3 protein. The profile covers 13,000 or so distinct CDR3 sequences, with 76% appearing a single time and around 3.6% taken by the ten largest.

The receptor's source is a human donor with advanced metastatic prostate, ovarian, gallbladder or colorectal cancer (not recorded which). This table probably holds off-target reads from a library built for another chain. The chain links TRBV28 to TRBJ2-3; TRBD2 matches at 9 bases. As DNA, the CDR3 is TGTGCCAGCAGTCTCGGGACTAGCTATGGCACAGATACGCAGTATTTT. Encoded protein: CASSLGTSYGTDTQYF. The full variable domain, completed using reference TRBV28 and TRBJ2-3, is DVKVTQSSRYLVKRTGEKVFLECVQDMDHENMFWYRQDPGLGLRLIYFSYDVKMKEKGDIPEGYSVSREKKERFSLILESASTNQTSMYLCASSLGTSYGTDTQYFGPGTRLTVL.